The entry that follows covers one TCR beta chain sequence. What it binds is unknown. Sorted populations comprised CD4+ and CD8+ T cells obtained from PBMCs. In each case, RNA was isolated and then reverse transcribed into cDNA as the sequencing template. Sequencing used immunoSEQ multiplex PCR; TCRdb keeps in-frame clones, though not all of them. The sample yields hundreds of thousands of clones, less than 80% seen once. This entry comes from a study of CD8+ T cells in alopecia areata. Study results and limitations: Normal skin's resident alphabeta T cells are also sequenced in scalp samples.

This CDR3 region has 13 residues. Germline CDR1 reads GTSNPN; CDR2 reads SVGIG (reference sequence). V gave up 5 bases and J gave up 4 bases, with 9 bases separating them. The chain couples TRBV30 to TRBJ2-6, with D tentatively TRBD1 (5 bases). The source is a human donor with alopecia areata. The specimen comprised CD4+ T cells sorted from blood, sampled at week 0. In nucleotides, the CDR3 is TGTGCCTGGGGGGCCGGAGGGGCCAACGTCCTGACTTTC. It encodes CAWGAGGANVLTF.